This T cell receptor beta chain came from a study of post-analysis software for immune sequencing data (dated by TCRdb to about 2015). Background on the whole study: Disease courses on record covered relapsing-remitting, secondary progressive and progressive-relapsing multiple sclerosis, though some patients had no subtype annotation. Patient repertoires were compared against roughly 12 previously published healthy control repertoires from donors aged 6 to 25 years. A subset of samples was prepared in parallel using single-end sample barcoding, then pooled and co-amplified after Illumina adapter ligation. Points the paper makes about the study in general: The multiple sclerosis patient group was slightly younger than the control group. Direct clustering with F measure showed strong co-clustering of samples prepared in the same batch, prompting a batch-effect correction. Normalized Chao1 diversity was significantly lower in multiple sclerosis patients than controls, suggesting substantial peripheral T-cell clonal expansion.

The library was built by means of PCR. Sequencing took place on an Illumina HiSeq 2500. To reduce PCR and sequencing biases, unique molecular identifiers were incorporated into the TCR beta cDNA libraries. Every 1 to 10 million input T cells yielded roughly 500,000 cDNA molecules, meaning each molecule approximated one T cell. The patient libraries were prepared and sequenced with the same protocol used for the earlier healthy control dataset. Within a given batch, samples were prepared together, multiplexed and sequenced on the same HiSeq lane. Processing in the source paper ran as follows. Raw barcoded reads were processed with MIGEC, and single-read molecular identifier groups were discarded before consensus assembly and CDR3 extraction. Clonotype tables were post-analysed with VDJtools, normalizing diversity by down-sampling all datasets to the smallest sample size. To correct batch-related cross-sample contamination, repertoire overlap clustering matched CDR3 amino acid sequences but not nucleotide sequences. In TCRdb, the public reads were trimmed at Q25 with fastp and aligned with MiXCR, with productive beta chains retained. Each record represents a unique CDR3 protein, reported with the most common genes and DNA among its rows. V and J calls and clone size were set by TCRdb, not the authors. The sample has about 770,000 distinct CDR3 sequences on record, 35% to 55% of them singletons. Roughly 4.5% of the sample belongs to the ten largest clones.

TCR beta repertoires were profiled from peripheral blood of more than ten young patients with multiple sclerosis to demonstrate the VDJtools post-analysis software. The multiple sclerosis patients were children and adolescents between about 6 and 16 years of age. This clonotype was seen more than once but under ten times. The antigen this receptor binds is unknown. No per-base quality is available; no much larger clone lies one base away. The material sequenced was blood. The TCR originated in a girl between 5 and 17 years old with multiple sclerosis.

The CDR3 region reads CASSGMTSGYNEQFF. The bases read TGTGCCAGCAGCGGGATGACTAGCGGTTACAATGAGCAGTTCTTC. The rearrangement combines TRBV11-2 with TRBJ2-1; 9 bases in the junction line up with TRBD2. Reading from cysteine to phenylalanine, the CDR3 counts 15 amino acids. The entry retains the CDR3 DNA only, 45 bases that are in frame from base 1. The germline V gene yields SGHAT for CDR1 and FQNNGV for CDR2. After removal of 5 bases from V and 4 bases from J, the junction retains 6 bases not matched to a gene.